This TCR beta chain was recorded in a study of response to subunit inactivated influenza vaccine. Looked up from germline, CDR1 is LNHDA and CDR2 is SQIVND (reference sequence). The CDR3 spans 15 residues. The V segment lost 6 bases and the J segment 2 bases; nucleotides outside the gene matches: 5. Each CDR3 protein gets one entry after TCRdb re-called the RT-PCR reads with MiXCR. Among around 850,000 distinct CDR3 sequences listed, less than 20% were seen once. This clonotype has just a few counts. The antigen remains undetermined. Study-level points and caveats: Seasonal influenza vaccination, on each occasion, was suggested by the authors to recruit few new T cells.

The source was PBMCs from blood, collected 5 days after vaccination. V and J are TRBV19 and TRBJ2-5, with 11 bases aligning to TRBD1. The source is a man aged 45 to 65 who received an inactivated influenza vaccine. Written as DNA, the CDR3 is TGTGCCAGTAGCCGGGACAGGGGGTTGCAAGAGACCCAGTACTTC. Amino acid sequence: CASSRDRGLQETQYF.